This T cell receptor beta chain was sequenced during a study of Ad26.COV2.S vaccination and SARS-CoV-2 variants. Overall study: Participant was drawn from the COV1001 Ad26.COV2.S trial arm. Overall study findings and caveats: Following vaccination, spike-specific CD8+ and CD4+ T cell responses reportedly exhibited substantial breadth.

Data came from immunoSEQ multiplex PCR; TCRdb stores just in-frame clones and leaves some out. The data hold more than 300,000 clones, with around 89% observed a single time. Regarding treatment: about 20 received Ad26.COV2.S at low or high dose, single or two shots; several received placebo; per-sample allocation not given. Samples came from day 63 after the first vaccine or placebo injection. The sample came from a Boston adult aged 18-55 years. Concerning this clone: The antigen is not known.

This CDR3 region has 16 residues. V was pared by 0 bases and J by 3 bases, with 5 bases of the junction left unmatched. Germline CDR1 and CDR2: SEHNR and FQNEAQ (reference sequence). The chain links TRBV7-9 to TRBJ2-1; 7 positions match TRBD1. This TCR came from a person aged 18-60 years who received the Ad26.COV2.S COVID-19 vaccine or a placebo. Source: peripheral blood, taken in a trial of Ad26.COV2.S vaccine versus placebo. CDR3 DNA: TGTGCCAGCAGCTTAGCGTACGGGGACAGCTACAATGAGCAGTTCTTC. Translation: CASSLAYGDSYNEQFF.